This T cell receptor beta chain emerged from a study of Ad26.COV2.S vaccination and SARS-CoV-2 variants. The CDR3 is made up of 15 amino acids. J gave up 3 bases and V 4 bases, and 4 bases lay outside the gene matches. CDR1 is KGHSH, CDR2 LQKENI, per germline. The table came from immunoSEQ multiplex PCR; TCRdb's copy has only in-frame clones and leaves some out. The sample has roughly 350,000 clones; about 87% are singletons. The treatment denotes: over 15 received Ad26.COV2.S at low or high dose, single or two shots; 5 received placebo; per-sample allocation not given. Vaccine and placebo recipients were sampled on day 63 after the first injection.

The sequencing here drew on peripheral blood, taken in a trial of Ad26.COV2.S vaccine versus placebo. The sequence was collected from a person aged 18 to 65 who received the Ad26.COV2.S COVID-19 vaccine or a placebo. This rearrangement joins TRBV18 to TRBJ2-2; 8 bases agree with TRBD1. CDR3 sequence: CASSLRGLDTGELFF. CDR3 sequence (DNA): TGTGCCAGCTCACTCAGGGGGCTGGACACCGGGGAGCTGTTTTTT.